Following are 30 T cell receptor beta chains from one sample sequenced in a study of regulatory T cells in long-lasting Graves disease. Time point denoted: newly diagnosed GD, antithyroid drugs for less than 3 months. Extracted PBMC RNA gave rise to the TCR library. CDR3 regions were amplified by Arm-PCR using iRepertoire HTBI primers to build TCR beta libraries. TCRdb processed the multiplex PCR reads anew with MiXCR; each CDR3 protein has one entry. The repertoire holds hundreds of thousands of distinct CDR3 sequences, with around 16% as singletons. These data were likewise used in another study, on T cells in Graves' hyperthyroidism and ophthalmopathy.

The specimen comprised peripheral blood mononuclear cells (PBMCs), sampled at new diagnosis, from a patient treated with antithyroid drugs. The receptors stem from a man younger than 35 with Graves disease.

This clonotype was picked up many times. The CDR3 sequence: CASSYQGNTEAFF. In DNA form, the CDR3 reads TGCGCCAGCAGCTATCAGGGGAACACTGAAGCTTTCTTT. This chain connects TRBV5-1 to TRBJ1-1; D possibly corresponds to TRBD1 (5 bases). There are 13 residues in the CDR3. Germline CDR1 and CDR2: SGHRS and YFSETQ. V lost 3 bases, J lost 1 base, and 7 bases lay in between.

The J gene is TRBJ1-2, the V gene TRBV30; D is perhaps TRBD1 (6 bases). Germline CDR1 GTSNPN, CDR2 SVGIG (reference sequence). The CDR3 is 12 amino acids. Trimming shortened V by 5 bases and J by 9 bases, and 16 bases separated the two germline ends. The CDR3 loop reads CAWGRDIHSYTF. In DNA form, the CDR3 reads TGTGCCTGGGGCCGGGACATTCATAGCTACACCTTC. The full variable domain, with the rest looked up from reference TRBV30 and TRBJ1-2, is SQTIHQWPATLVQPVGSPLSLECTVEGTSNPNLYWYRQAAGRGLQLLFYSVGIGQISSEVPQNLSASRPQDRQFILSSKKLLLSDSGFYLCAWGRDIHSYTFGSGTRLTVV.

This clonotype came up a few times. The CDR3 DNA reads TGTGCCAGCAGCTTAGCCGAGGACCATACGCAGTATTTT. Protein: CASSLAEDHTQYF. V and J are TRBV7-9 and TRBJ2-3; unclear D gene. V was trimmed by 0 bases and J by 7 bases, leaving 8 bases between them. Germline CDR1 reads SEHNR; CDR2 reads FQNEAQ (reference sequence). The CDR3 consists of 13 residues.

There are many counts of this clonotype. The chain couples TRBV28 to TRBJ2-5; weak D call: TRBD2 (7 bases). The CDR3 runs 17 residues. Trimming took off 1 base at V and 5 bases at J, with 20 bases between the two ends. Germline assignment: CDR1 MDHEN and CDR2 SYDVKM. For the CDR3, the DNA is TGTGCCAGCAGTTTATATTCGGGGGGCGGATTTACCGAGACCCAGTACTTC. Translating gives CASSLYSGGGFTETQYF.

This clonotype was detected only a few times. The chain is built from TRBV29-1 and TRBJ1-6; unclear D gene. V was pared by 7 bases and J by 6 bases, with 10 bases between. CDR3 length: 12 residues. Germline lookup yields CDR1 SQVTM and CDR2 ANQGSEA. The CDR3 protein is CSGGGSNSPLHF. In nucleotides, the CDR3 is TGCAGCGGAGGAGGGTCTAATTCACCCCTCCACTTT.

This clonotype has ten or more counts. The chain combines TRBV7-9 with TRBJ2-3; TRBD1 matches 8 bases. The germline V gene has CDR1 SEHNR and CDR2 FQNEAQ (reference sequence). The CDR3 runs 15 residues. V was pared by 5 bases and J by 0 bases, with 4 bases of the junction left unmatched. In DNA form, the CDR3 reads TGTGCCAGCAGCCGGACAGGGACTAGCACAGATACGCAGTATTTT. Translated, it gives CASSRTGTSTDTQYF.

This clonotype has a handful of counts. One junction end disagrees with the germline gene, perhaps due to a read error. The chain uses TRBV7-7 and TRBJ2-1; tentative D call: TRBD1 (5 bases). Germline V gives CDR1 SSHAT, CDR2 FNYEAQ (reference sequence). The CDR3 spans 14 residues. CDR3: CASSSDRGMGEQFF. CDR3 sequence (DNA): TGTGCTAGCAGCTCCGACAGAGGAATGGGGGAGCAGTTCTTC.

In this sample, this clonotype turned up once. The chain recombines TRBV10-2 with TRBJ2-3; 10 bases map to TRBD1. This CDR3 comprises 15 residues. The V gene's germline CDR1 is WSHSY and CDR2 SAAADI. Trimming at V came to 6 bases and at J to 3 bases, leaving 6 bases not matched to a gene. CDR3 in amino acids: CASSPGTGETDTQYF. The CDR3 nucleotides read TGCGCCAGCAGCCCCGGGACAGGGGAGACAGATACGCAGTATTTT.

In DNA form, the CDR3 reads TGTGCCAGCAGCTTGGGAAGTGGGACGGTGGATGAGCAGTTCTTC. Its protein product is CASSLGSGTVDEQFF. This chain uses TRBV5-4 with TRBJ2-1; D may match TRBD1 or TRBD2 (5 bases each). Germline CDR1 SGHNT, CDR2 YYREEE (reference sequence). V was clipped by 0 bases and J by 8 bases, with 15 bases between them. The CDR3 has 15 amino acids.

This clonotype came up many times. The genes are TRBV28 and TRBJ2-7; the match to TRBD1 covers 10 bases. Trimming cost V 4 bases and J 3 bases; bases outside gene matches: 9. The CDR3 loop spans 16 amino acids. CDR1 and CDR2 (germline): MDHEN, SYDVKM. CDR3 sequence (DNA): TGTGCCAGCAGTTCGGGGGACGGGACAGGGGTCTACGAGCAGTACTTC. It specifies CASSSGDGTGVYEQYF.

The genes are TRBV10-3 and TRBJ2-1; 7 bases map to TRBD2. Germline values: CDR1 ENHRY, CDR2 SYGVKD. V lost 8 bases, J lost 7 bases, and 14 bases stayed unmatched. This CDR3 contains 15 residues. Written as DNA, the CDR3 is TGTGCCATCGGGCGGGAGACACTGGATATAAATGAGCAGTTCTTC. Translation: CAIGRETLDINEQFF.

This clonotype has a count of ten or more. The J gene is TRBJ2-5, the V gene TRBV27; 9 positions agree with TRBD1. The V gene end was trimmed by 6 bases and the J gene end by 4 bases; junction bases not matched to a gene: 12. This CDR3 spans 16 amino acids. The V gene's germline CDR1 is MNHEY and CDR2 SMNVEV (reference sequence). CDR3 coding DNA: TGTGCCAGCAGCACGTCCCCGGGGACAGGGATAGAGACCCAGTACTTC. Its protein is CASSTSPGTGIETQYF.

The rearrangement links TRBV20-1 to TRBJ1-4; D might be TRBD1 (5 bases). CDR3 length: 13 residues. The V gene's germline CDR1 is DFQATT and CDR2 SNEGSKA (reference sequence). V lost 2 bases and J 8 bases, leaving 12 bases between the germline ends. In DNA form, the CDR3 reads TGCAGTGCTAGACGCGGGGCTCGGGAAAAACTGTTTTTT. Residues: CSARRGAREKLFF.

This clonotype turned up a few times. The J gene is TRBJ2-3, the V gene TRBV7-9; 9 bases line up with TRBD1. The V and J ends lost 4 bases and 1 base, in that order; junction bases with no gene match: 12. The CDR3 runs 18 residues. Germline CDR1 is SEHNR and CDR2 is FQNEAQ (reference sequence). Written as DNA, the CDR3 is TGTGCCAGCAGCTCGCCGCGCCCACAGGGGGCCGGCACAGATACGCAGTATTTT. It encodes CASSSPRPQGAGTDTQYF.

The DNA of the CDR3 is TGTGCCAGCAGCCGTACCCGGGGTCAACTCGCGAACACCGGGGAGCTGTTTTTT. This codes for CASSRTRGQLANTGELFF. The chain recombines TRBV5-6 with TRBJ2-2, with D possibly TRBD2 on 5 matching bases. Trimming removed 4 bases from V and 0 bases from J, with 19 bases in between. The CDR3 consists of 18 residues. CDR1 is SGHDT and CDR2 is YYEEEE in the germline V gene.

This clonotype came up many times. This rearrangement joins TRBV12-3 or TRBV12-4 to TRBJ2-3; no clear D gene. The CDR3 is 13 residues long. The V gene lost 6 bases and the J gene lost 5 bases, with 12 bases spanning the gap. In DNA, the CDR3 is TGTGCCAGCAGATCATTGGCCCGAGATACGCAGTATTTT. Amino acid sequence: CASRSLARDTQYF.

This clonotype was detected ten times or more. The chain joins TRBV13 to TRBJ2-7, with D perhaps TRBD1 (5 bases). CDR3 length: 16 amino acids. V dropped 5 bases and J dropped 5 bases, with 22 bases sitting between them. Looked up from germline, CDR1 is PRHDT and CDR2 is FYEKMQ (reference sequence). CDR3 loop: CASSPQGGRPLDEQYF. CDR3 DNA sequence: TGTGCCAGCAGCCCCCAGGGTGGCCGTCCCCTTGACGAGCAGTACTTC.

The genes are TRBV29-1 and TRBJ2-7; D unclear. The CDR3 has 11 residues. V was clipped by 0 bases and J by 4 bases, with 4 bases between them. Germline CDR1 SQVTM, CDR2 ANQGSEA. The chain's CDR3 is CSVEEAYEQYF. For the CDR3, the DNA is TGCAGCGTTGAAGAAGCTTACGAGCAGTACTTC.

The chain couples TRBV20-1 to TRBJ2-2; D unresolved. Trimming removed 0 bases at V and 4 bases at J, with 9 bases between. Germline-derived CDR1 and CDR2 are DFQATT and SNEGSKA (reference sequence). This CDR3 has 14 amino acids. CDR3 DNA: TGCAGTGCTAGAGACCAAGTCTCCACCGGGGAGCTGTTTTTT. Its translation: CSARDQVSTGELFF.

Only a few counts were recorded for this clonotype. This chain's CDR3 is CSAYDDQGITYEQYF. The CDR3 DNA is TGCAGTGCTTATGACGATCAGGGCATTACCTACGAGCAGTACTTC. The J gene is TRBJ2-7, the V gene TRBV20-1, with D possibly matching TRBD1 (5 bases). The CDR3 covers 15 residues. V lost 5 bases, J lost 2 bases, and 19 bases lay in between. The germline V gene encodes CDR1 DFQATT and CDR2 SNEGSKA (reference sequence).

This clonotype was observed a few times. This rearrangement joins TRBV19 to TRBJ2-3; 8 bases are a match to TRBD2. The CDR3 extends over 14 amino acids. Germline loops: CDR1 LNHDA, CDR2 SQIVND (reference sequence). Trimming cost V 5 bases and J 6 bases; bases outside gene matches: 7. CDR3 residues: CASSVGGRRDTQYF. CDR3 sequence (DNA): TGTGCCAGTAGTGTTGGCGGGAGGAGGGATACGCAGTATTTT.

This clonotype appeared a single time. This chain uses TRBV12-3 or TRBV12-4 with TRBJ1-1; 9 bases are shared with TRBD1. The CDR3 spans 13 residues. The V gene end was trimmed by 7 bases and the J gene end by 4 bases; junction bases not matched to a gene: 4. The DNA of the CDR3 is TGTGCCAGCATGGGACAGGGCCCCACTGAAGCTTTCTTT. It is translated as CASMGQGPTEAFF.

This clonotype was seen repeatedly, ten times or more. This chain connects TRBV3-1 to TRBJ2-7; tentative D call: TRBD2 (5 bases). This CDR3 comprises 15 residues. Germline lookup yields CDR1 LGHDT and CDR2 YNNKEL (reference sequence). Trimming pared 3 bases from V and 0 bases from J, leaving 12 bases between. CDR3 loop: CASSQPGTSSYEQYF. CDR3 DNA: TGTGCCAGCAGCCAGCCGGGAACTTCCTCCTACGAGCAGTACTTC.

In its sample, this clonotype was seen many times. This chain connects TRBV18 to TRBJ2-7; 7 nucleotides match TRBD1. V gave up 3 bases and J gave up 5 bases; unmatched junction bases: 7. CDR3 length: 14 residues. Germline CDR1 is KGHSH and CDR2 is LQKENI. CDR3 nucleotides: TGTGCCAGCTCACCGTCCGTAGGGACAGACGAGCAGTACTTC. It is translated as CASSPSVGTDEQYF.

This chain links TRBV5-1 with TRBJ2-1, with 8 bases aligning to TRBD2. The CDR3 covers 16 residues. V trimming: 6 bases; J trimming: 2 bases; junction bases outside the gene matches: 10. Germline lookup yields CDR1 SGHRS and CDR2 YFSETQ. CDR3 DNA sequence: TGCGCCAGCAATCGTCTGGGGCGGGGGGCCTACAATGAGCAGTTCTTC. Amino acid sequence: CASNRLGRGAYNEQFF. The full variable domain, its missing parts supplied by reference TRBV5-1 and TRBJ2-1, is KAGVTQTPRYLIKTRGQQVTLSCSPISGHRSVSWYQQTPGQGLQFLFEYFSETQRNKGNFPGRFSGRQFSNSRSEMNVSTLELGDSALYLCASNRLGRGAYNEQFFGPGTRLTVL.

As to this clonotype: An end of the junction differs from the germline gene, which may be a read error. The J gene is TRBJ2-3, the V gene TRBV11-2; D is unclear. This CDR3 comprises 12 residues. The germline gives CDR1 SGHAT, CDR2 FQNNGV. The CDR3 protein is CGSSPLADTQYF. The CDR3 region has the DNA TGTGGCAGCAGCCCGCTAGCAGATACGCAGTATTTT. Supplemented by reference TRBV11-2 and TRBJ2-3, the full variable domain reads EAGVAQSPRYKIIEKRQSVAFWCNPISGHATLYWYQQILGQGPKLLIQFQNNGVVDDSQLPKDRFSAERLKGVDSTLKIQPAKLEDSAVYLCGSSPLADTQYFGPGTRLTVL.

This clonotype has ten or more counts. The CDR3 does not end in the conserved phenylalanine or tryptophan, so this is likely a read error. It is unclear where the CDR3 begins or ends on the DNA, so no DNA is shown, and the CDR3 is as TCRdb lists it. The CDR3: CASSPRRAHIDL. The rearrangement uses TRBV11-2 and TRBJ2-7; TRBD2 was called by the table and not checked on the DNA. The germline V gene has CDR1 SGHAT and CDR2 FQNNGV. The CDR3 adds up to 12 amino acids, both ends counted.

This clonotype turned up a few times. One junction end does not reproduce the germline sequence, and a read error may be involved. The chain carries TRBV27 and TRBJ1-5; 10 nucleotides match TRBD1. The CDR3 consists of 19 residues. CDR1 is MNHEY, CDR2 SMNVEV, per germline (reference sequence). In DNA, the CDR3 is TGTGCCAGCAGTCTATCCGCGACCCGGGACAGGGGTCGAAATCAGCCCCAGCATTTT. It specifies CASSLSATRDRGRNQPQHF.

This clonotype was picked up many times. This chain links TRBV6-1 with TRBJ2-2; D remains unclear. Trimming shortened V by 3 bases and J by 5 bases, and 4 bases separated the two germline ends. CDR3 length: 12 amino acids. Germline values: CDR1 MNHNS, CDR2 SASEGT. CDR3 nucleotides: TGTGCCAGCAGTGAGTGGACCGGGGAGCTGTTTTTT. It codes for CASSEWTGELFF.

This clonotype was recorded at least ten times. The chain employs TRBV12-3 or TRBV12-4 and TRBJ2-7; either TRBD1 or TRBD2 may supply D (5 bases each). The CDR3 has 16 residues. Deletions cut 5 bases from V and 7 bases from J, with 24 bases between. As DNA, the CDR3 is TGTGCCAGCAGTCTCTCTCGGGGACCACTAATATTTGAGCAGTACTTC. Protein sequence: CASSLSRGPLIFEQYF.